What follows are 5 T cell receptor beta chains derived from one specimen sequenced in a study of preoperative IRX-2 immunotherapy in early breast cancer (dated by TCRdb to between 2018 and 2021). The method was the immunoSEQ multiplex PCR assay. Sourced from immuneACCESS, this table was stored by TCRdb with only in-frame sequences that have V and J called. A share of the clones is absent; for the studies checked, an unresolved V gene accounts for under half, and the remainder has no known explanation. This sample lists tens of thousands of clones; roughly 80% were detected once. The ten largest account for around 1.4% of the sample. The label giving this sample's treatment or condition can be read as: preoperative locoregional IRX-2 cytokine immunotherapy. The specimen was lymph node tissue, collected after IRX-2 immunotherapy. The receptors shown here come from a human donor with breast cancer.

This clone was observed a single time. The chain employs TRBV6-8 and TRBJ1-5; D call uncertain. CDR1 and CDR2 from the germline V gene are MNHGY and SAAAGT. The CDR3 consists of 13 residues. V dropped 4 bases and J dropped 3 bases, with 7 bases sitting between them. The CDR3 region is CASSSNVNQPQHF. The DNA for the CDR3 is TGTGCCAGCAGTTCGAACGTCAATCAGCCCCAGCATTTT.

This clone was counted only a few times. CDR3 bases: TGTGCCAGCAGCAACGGACGAGAAAAGATTCAAAAACTGTTTTTT. This gives the protein CASSNGREKIQKLFF. The chain employs TRBV28 and TRBJ1-4; D uncertain. The germline V and J ends were trimmed by 6 bases and 9 bases, with 20 bases remaining between them. This CDR3 has 15 residues. Germline V gene lookup returns CDR1 MDHEN and CDR2 SYDVKM.

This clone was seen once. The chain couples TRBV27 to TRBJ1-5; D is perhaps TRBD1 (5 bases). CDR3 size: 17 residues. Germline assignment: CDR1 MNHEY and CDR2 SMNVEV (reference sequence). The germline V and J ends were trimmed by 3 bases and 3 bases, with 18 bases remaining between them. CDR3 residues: CASSLGGAQIYNQPQHF. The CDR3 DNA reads TGTGCCAGCAGTTTGGGAGGGGCGCAGATCTACAATCAGCCCCAGCATTTT.

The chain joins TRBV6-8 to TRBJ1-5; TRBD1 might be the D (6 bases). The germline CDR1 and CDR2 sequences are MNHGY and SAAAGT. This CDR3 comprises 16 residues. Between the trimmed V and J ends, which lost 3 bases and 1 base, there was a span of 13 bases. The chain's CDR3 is CASSYGGQGSNQPQHF. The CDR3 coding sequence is TGTGCCAGCAGTTATGGTGGGCAGGGGAGCAATCAGCCCCAGCATTTT.

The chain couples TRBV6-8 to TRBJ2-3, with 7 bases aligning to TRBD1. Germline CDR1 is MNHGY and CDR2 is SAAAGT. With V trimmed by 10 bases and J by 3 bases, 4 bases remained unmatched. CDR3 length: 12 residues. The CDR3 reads CAIRQGTDTQYF. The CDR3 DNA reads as TGTGCCATCAGACAGGGAACAGATACGCAGTATTTT.